The entry that follows covers one T cell receptor beta chain sequence. The data belong to a study of TIL therapy for anti-PD-1-resistant metastatic lung cancer. This was the immunoSEQ v3 assay. Only in-frame clones appear in the TCRdb table, and some are missing; sequencing was by immunoSEQ multiplex PCR. The sample consists of approximately 57,000 clones, about 81% of them appearing once. Described time point: pre-treatment sample, taken before nivolumab and TIL therapy. CDR1 is SGHRS and CDR2 is YFSETQ in the germline V gene. This CDR3 comprises 19 residues. V lost 0 bases, J lost 7 bases, and 26 bases lay in between.

The chain couples TRBV5-1 to TRBJ2-1; D is perhaps TRBD2 (5 bases). The clonotype originates from a person aged 25-85 years with non-small cell lung cancer. This sample comprised blood, obtained at baseline. The chain's CDR3 is CASSLAKVEWELGGNEQFF. The CDR3 region has the DNA TGCGCCAGCAGCTTGGCCAAGGTAGAATGGGAGTTAGGTGGGAATGAGCAGTTCTTC.